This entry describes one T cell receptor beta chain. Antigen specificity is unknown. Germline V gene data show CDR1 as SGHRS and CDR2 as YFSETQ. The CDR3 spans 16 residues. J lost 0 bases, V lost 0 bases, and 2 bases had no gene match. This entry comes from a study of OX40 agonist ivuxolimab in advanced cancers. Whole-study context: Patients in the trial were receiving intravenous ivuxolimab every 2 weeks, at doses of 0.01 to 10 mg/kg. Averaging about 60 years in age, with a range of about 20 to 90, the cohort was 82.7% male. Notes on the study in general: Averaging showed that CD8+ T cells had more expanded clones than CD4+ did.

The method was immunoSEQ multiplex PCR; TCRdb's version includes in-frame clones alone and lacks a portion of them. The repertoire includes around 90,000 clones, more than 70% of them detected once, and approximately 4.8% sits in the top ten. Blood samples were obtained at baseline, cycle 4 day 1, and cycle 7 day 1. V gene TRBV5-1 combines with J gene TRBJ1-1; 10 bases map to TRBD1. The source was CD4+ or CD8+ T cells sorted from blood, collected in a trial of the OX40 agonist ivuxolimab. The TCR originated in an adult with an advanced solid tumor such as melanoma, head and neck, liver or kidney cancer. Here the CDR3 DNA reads TGCGCCAGCAGCTTGGGGACAGGGGGGATGAACACTGAAGCTTTCTTT. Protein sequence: CASSLGTGGMNTEAFF.